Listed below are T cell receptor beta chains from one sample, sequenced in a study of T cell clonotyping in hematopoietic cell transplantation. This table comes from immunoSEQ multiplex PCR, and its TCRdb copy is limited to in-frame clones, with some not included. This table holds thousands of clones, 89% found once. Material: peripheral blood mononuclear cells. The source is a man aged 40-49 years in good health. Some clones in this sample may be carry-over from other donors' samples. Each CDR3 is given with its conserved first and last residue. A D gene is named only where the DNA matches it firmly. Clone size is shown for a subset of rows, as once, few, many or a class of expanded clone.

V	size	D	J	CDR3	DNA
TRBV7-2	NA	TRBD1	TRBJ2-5	CASSFMDRGIQYF	TGTGCCAGCAGCTTTATGGACAGGGGGATTCAGTACTTC
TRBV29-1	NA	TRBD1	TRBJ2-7	CSVGRDRYNEQYF	TGCAGCGTTGGACGGGACAGGTATAACGAGCAGTACTTC
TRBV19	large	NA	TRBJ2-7	CASSTAVAYEQYF	TGTGCCAGTAGTACAGCGGTGGCCTACGAGCAGTACTTC
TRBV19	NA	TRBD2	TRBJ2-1	CASTDGGDYNEQFF	TGTGCCAGTACGGACGGGGGGGACTACAATGAGCAGTTCTTC
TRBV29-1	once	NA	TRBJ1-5	CSAIQGGSNQPQHF	TGCAGCGCTATACAGGGAGGCAGCAATCAGCCCCAGCATTTT
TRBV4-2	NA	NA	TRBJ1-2	CASSLTGASGYTF	TGTGCCAGCAGCCTCACCGGGGCCTCTGGCTACACCTTC
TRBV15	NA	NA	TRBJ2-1	CATSRELATYNEQFF	TGTGCCACCAGCAGAGAATTGGCGACGTACAATGAGCAGTTCTTC
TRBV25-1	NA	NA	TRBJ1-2	CASSGTYYGYTF	TGTGCCAGTTCGGGGACCTACTATGGCTACACCTTC
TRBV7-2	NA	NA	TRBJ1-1	CASSLESGGATEAFF	TGTGCCAGCAGCTTAGAATCAGGAGGGGCCACTGAAGCTTTCTTT
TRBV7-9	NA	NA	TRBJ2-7	CASSLGAGGGEQYF	TGTGCCAGCAGCTTAGGGGCAGGAGGGGGGGAGCAGTACTTC
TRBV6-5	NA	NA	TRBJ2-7	CASGDGGREQYF	TGTGCCAGCGGGGACGGCGGCCGCGAGCAGTACTTC
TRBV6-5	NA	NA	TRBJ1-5	CASSLSAGTNQPQHF	TGTGCCAGCAGTCTTTCCGCGGGGACCAATCAGCCCCAGCATTTT
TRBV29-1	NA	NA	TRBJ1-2	CSVDRGKYGYTF	TGCAGCGTTGATAGGGGGAAGTATGGCTACACCTTC
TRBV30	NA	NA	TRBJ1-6	CAWSVGDRASSYNSPLHF	TGTGCCTGGAGTGTAGGCGATCGGGCGAGCTCCTATAATTCACCCCTCCACTTT
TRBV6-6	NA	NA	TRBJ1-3	CASSYSGEGNTIYF	TGTGCCAGCAGTTACTCCGGGGAAGGAAACACCATATATTTT
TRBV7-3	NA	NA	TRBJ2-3	CASSLTGGTQYF	TGTGCCAGCAGCTTAACTGGGGGTACGCAGTATTTT
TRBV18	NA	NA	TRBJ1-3	CASSPPGNGNTIYF	TGTGCCAGCTCACCACCGGGAAACGGAAACACCATATATTTT
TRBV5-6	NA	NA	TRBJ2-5	CASSSVQGETQYF	TGTGCCAGCAGCTCCGTCCAGGGGGAGACCCAGTACTTC
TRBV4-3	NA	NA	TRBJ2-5	CASSQEGSGGGQETQYF	TGCGCCAGCAGCCAAGAGGGGTCAGGGGGGGGTCAAGAGACCCAGTACTTC
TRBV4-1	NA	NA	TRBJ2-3	CASSQVRSSSTDTQYF	TGCGCCAGCAGCCAAGTACGTTCCTCTAGCACAGATACGCAGTATTTT
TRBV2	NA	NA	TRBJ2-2	CASSEARWNTGELFF	TGTGCCAGCAGTGAAGCGCGCTGGAACACCGGGGAGCTGTTTTTT
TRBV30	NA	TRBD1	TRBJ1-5	CAWGGQSYQPQHF	TGTGCCTGGGGGGGACAGAGCTATCAGCCCCAGCATTTT
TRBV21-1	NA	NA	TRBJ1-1	CASSKGFGGTEAFF	TGTGCCAGCAGCAAAGGCTTTGGAGGCACTGAAGCTTTCTTT
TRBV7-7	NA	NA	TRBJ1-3	CASSFRGAHRVWVSGNTIYF	TGTGCCAGCAGCTTCCGCGGGGCCCACAGGGTCTGGGTATCTGGAAACACCATATATTTT
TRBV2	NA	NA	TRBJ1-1	CASSARVRNTEAFF	TGTGCCAGCAGCGCCAGGGTCCGGAACACTGAAGCTTTCTTT
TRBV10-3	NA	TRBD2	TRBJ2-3	CAISEWAATSGGTSTDTQYF	TGTGCCATCAGTGAGTGGGCGGCGACTAGCGGGGGGACTAGCACAGATACGCAGTATTTT
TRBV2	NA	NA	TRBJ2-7	CASRYLAGTYEQYF	TGTGCCAGCAGGTACCTCGCGGGGACCTACGAGCAGTACTTC
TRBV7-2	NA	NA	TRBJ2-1	CASSFQSLEQFF	TGTGCCAGCAGCTTTCAGAGTCTTGAGCAGTTCTTC
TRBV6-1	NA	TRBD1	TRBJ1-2	CASRPPSGGSPSITF	TGTGCCAGCAGGCCCCCCTCAGGGGGGTCGCCGAGTATTACCTTC
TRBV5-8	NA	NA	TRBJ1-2	CASSLFGGGYTF	TGTGCCAGCAGCTTGTTCGGGGGGGGCTACACCTTC
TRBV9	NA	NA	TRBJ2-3	CASSVQGDTQYF	TGTGCCAGCAGCGTACAAGGGGATACGCAGTATTTT